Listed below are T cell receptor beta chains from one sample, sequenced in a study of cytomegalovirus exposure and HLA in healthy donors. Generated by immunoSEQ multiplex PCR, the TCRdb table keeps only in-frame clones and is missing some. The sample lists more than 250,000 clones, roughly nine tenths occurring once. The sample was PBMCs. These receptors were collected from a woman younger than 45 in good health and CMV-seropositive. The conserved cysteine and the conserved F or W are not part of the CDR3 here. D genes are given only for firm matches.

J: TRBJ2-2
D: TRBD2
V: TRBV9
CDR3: ASSGRRENSGSYTGELF

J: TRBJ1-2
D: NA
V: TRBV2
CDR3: ASSEVGRDGYT

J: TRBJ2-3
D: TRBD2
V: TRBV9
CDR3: ASSPGGAVTDTQY

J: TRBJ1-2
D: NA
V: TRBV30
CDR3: AHRDLPDGYT

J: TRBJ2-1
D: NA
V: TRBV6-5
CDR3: ASSYAHLNHYNEQF

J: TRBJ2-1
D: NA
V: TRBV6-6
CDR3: ASSPPRDNEQF

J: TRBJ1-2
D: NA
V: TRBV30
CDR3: AWSQLNYGYT

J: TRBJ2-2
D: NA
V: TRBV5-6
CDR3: ASSFGVGELF

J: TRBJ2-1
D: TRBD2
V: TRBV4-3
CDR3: ASSQEVAGDYNLDEQF

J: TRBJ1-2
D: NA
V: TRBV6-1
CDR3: ASSEARRGGGYT